Following are 4 T cell receptor beta chains from one sample sequenced in a study of STAT5B mutations in CD4+ large granular lymphocyte leukemia. Generated by immunoSEQ multiplex PCR, the TCRdb table keeps only in-frame clones and is missing some. The sample has 31,000 or so clones, about 89% seen once. The material sequenced was CD4+ T cells from blood buffy coats. The receptor source for this set is a human donor in good health.

The CDR3 DNA reads as TGTGCCAGCAGCCAAGCCCATTGGGGATCGGACACCGGGGAGCTGTTTTTT. Translation gives CASSQAHWGSDTGELFF. The genes are TRBV4-2 and TRBJ2-2; D is undetermined. The CDR3 sequence is 17 residues long. V lost 1 base and J lost 3, with 15 bases in between. Per germline, CDR1 LGHNA and CDR2 YNFKEQ.

The genes are TRBV28 and TRBJ1-3; D is ambiguous. Trimming shortened V by 8 bases and J by 1 base, and 15 bases separated the two germline ends. CDR1 and CDR2 (germline): MDHEN, SYDVKM. The length of the CDR3 is 15 residues. CDR3 amino acids: CASPPPEGSGNTIYF. The CDR3 bases are TGTGCCAGCCCACCCCCCGAAGGGTCTGGAAACACCATATATTTT.

In its sample, this clone was seen once. V usage is TRBV7-9 and J usage is TRBJ2-2; D might be TRBD2 (5 bases). V was clipped by 6 bases and J by 3 bases, with 17 bases between them. Germline V gene data show CDR1 as SEHNR and CDR2 as FQNEAQ (reference sequence). The CDR3 sequence is 16 residues long. Here the CDR3 reads CASRRTSAVHTGELFF. The DNA of the CDR3 is TGTGCCAGCAGACGAACCTCAGCGGTCCACACCGGGGAGCTGTTTTTT.

The chain couples TRBV27 to TRBJ2-7; D is unresolved. The ends were cut back, 0 bases at V and 4 bases at J, with 10 bases in the middle. Per the germline V gene, CDR1 is MNHEY and CDR2 is SMNVEV (reference sequence). This CDR3 is built from 14 residues. The CDR3 bases are TGTGCCAGCAGTTTATCGATTAGCCCATACGAGCAGTACTTC. Translated: CASSLSISPYEQYF.